The sequence of this T cell receptor beta chain was determined in a study of shared clonotypes between healthy human individuals. This was a deep-level run. The input for sorted-subset replicate PCRs was about 200 ng DNA, tens of thousands of T cell genomes. Authors' data handling: Sequence data from immunoSEQ were junction-only and lacked quality scores; consequently, filtering differed. Using immunoSEQ multiplex PCR, the repertoire was profiled, and TCRdb retains in-frame clones only, with some absent. That table furnishes V, J and clone size, whereas the DNA furnished D and trimming. The table lists hundreds of thousands of clones, around three quarters of them singletons. The length of the CDR3 is 14 residues. Between the trimmed V and J ends, which lost 6 bases and 2 bases, there was a span of 14 bases. Germline assignment: CDR1 SGDLS and CDR2 YYNGEE.

This chain joins TRBV9 and TRBJ1-1; D remains unclear. The sequence derives from a woman between 25 and 40 years old in good health. Sequenced input: memory CD4+ T cells sorted from blood. Subset of the sample: CD45RA-negative fraction. CDR3 nucleotide sequence: TGTGCCAGCACCCGAGCCCGGACTAACACTGAAGCTTTCTTT. Translated, it gives CASTRARTNTEAFF.